The next 19 T cell receptor beta chains were all read from a single sample in a study of vaccination and CD4 T cells after COVID-19. With the Oncomine TCR Beta short-read assay, DNA from cultured CD4+ T cells was sequenced. In TCRdb, the PCR reads were re-called with MiXCR into one record per CDR3 protein. The repertoire includes 11,000 or so distinct CDR3 sequences, around 47% of them detected once, and around 35% sits in the top ten. Described treatment: roughly ten-day PBMC culture with coronavirus spike peptide pools or control peptides (ViraFEST assay). These TCRs are of unknown antigen specificity. Sequencing was performed on CD4+ T cells from blood, cultured in vitro. The source is a human donor who had recovered from COVID-19.

V usage is TRBV27 and J usage is TRBJ2-2, with 8 bases fitting TRBD1. The trim removed 3 bases at V and 5 bases at J, leaving 5 bases unmatched. Looked up from germline, CDR1 is MNHEY and CDR2 is SMNVEV (reference sequence). The length of the CDR3 is 15 residues. This CDR3 is CASSFWDRSTGELFF. CDR3 nucleotides: TGTGCCAGCAGTTTTTGGGACAGGTCTACCGGGGAGCTGTTTTTT.

With respect to this clonotype: Its ends do not fully match the called genes, so a read error is possible. The DNA of the CDR3 is TGTGCCAGTTCACCGCAGGAAGGAGAAGCTTTCTTT. Translation gives CASSPQEGEAFF. The chain combines TRBV18 with TRBJ1-1; D not certain. This CDR3 is 12 amino acids long. Germline V gene lookup returns CDR1 KGHSH and CDR2 LQKENI.

The rearrangement uses TRBV20-1 and TRBJ2-2, with a possible D match to TRBD1 (5 bases). CDR1 DFQATT and CDR2 SNEGSKA come from the germline V gene (reference sequence). The V gene lost 5 bases and the J gene lost 6 bases, with 13 bases spanning the gap. The CDR3 covers 13 residues. The DNA for the CDR3 is TGCAGTGCTCGCAATCCAGGGTCCGGGGAGCTGTTTTTT. Translation: CSARNPGSGELFF.

The chain joins TRBV18 to TRBJ2-3; 9 bases agree with TRBD2. The CDR3 covers 17 residues. V gave up 0 bases and J gave up 6 bases; unmatched junction bases: 10. Per the germline V gene, CDR1 is KGHSH and CDR2 is LQKENI. CDR3 sequence (DNA): TGTGCCAGCTCACCACCGGGAGCGGGGGGCCAGCGGGATACGCAGTATTTT. Encoded protein: CASSPPGAGGQRDTQYF.

The V call is TRBV19, the J call TRBJ1-2; D unclear. Germline-derived CDR1 and CDR2 are LNHDA and SQIVND (reference sequence). Trimming left V 4 bases short and J 8 bases short, with 14 bases between. The CDR3 runs to 13 residues. Here the CDR3 reads CASSTPLAAGYTF. The CDR3 bases are TGTGCCAGTAGTACCCCTTTGGCGGCCGGCTACACCTTC.

In this sample, this clonotype turned up a few times. J is TRBJ1-2 and V is TRBV20-1; D is unresolved. The CDR3 length is 14 residues. V was pared by 0 bases and J by 8 bases, with 16 bases between. The germline V gene encodes CDR1 DFQATT and CDR2 SNEGSKA (reference sequence). CDR3 sequence reads: CSARDPRSGGGYTF. The CDR3 bases are TGCAGTGCTAGAGATCCGAGGTCCGGAGGGGGCTACACCTTC.

V and J are TRBV12-3 or TRBV12-4 and TRBJ2-7, with D uncertain. CDR3 length: 13 amino acids. V was trimmed by 1 base and J by 4 bases, leaving 8 bases between them. This CDR3 reads CASSLETAYEQYF. DNA of the CDR3: TGTGCCAGCAGTTTAGAGACGGCTTACGAGCAGTACTTC.

The chain recombines TRBV5-1 with TRBJ1-1; D is unclear. Germline V lookup: CDR1 SGHRS, CDR2 YFSETQ. The CDR3 is made up of 15 amino acids. The V gene lost 0 bases and the J gene lost 0 bases, with 9 bases spanning the gap. The CDR3 spells CASSLAAGMNTEAFF. For the CDR3, the DNA is TGCGCCAGCAGCTTGGCCGCAGGTATGAACACTGAAGCTTTCTTT.

The chain joins TRBV20-1 to TRBJ1-1, with a weak D call TRBD1 (6 bases). Germline loops: CDR1 DFQATT, CDR2 SNEGSKA (reference sequence). This CDR3 has 13 amino acids. V dropped 0 bases and J dropped 1 base, with 6 bases sitting between them. CDR3 DNA: TGCAGTGCTAGAGACAGGGGGAACACTGAAGCTTTCTTT. It encodes CSARDRGNTEAFF.

The rearrangement joins TRBV6-2 or TRBV6-3 to TRBJ2-3, with a tentative D call TRBD2 (6 bases). V lost 2 bases, J lost 4 bases, and 10 bases lay in between. The CDR3 runs to 14 residues. In germline, CDR1 is MNHEY, CDR2 SVGEGT. The CDR3 sequence is CASSYRLVADTQYF. Here the CDR3 DNA reads TGTGCCAGCAGTTACAGACTAGTGGCAGATACGCAGTATTTT.

The chain is built from TRBV11-2 and TRBJ1-2, with TRBD1 as a possible D gene (6 bases). Germline V gene data show CDR1 as SGHAT and CDR2 as FQNNGV. Trimming shortened V by 5 bases and J by 9 bases, and 22 bases separated the two germline ends. The CDR3 runs to 15 residues. Here the CDR3 DNA reads TGTGCCAGCAGCACAATAAAGGACAGAGCATTTAGCTACACCTTC. Residues: CASSTIKDRAFSYTF.

The chain combines TRBV5-5 with TRBJ1-2; D perhaps matches TRBD1 (5 bases). With 0 bases removed from V and 7 bases from J, the gap between germline ends came to 13 bases. The CDR3 is 14 residues long. CDR1 and CDR2 from the germline V gene are SGHKS and YYEKEE (reference sequence). The CDR3 region has the DNA TGTGCCAGCAGCTTGGAGCAGGGAGTTGGTGGCTACACCTTC. It encodes CASSLEQGVGGYTF.

The chain links TRBV5-3 to TRBJ2-1; 7 bases line up with TRBD1. TRBV5-3 is sorted into the ORF group, with uncertain function. This CDR3 is built from 15 residues. V lost 4 bases, J lost 8 bases, and 12 bases stayed unmatched. DNA of the CDR3: TGTGCCAGAAGCCTCAACGGGGACAGCCACCATGAGCAGTTCTTC. Translation: CARSLNGDSHHEQFF.

This clonotype was counted only a few times. The CDR3 nucleotides are TGTGCCAGCAGCTTAGGGTTACGGCGGGGGGGTTTGGATTACAATGAGCAGTTCTTC. This gives the protein CASSLGLRRGGLDYNEQFF. The J gene is TRBJ2-1, the V gene TRBV7-2, with 9 bases lining up with TRBD2. The CDR3 contains 19 residues. Germline lookup yields CDR1 SGHTA and CDR2 FQGNSA. V trimming: 1 base; J trimming: 4 bases; junction bases outside the gene matches: 14.

The chain carries TRBV20-1 and TRBJ2-7; 11 bases agree with TRBD1. V was pared by 5 bases and J by 5 bases, with 2 bases of the junction left unmatched. CDR1 DFQATT and CDR2 SNEGSKA come from the germline V gene (reference sequence). This CDR3 comprises 12 residues. CDR3 sequence (DNA): TGCAGTGCTGTGGACAGGGGGCACGAGCAGTACTTC. Amino acid sequence: CSAVDRGHEQYF.

The genes are TRBV11-3 and TRBJ2-3; the D call may be TRBD1 or TRBD2 (6 bases each). This CDR3 has 17 residues. The V gene lost 5 bases and the J gene lost 1 base, with 19 bases spanning the gap. The germline V gene has CDR1 SGHNT and CDR2 YENEEA. The CDR3: CASSPTWGRGGTDTQYF. The CDR3 DNA reads as TGTGCCAGCAGCCCGACTTGGGGGCGGGGAGGCACAGATACGCAGTATTTT.

The chain is built from TRBV7-2 and TRBJ1-6, with D perhaps TRBD1 (5 bases). The V and J ends lost 4 bases and 9 bases respectively, with 16 bases between them. CDR1 and CDR2 (germline): SGHTA, FQGNSA. The CDR3 spans 15 residues. CDR3 sequence: CASSSGGRGGSPLHF. As DNA, the CDR3 is TGTGCCAGCAGCTCAGGTGGTAGGGGTGGTTCACCCCTCCACTTT.

The chain has TRBV7-9 and TRBJ1-2; 7 bases match TRBD1. CDR1 is SEHNR, CDR2 FQNEAQ, per germline (reference sequence). This CDR3 contains 15 residues. J gave up 0 bases and V 5 bases, and 6 bases lay outside the gene matches. The CDR3, as DNA: TGTGCCAGCAGCCCCAGGGGGGACCCTAACTATGGCTACACCTTC. Amino acids: CASSPRGDPNYGYTF.

This chain joins TRBV11-3 and TRBJ2-7, with 8 bases identical to TRBD1. This CDR3 spans 13 amino acids. The germline CDR1 and CDR2 sequences are SGHNT and YENEEA. V shed 4 bases, J shed 7 bases, and the junction held 6 bases outside the gene matches. The CDR3 loop is CASSYQGAGEQYF. CDR3 bases: TGTGCCAGCAGCTACCAGGGGGCGGGTGAGCAGTACTTC.